This TCR beta chain was recorded in a study of cytomegalovirus exposure and HLA in healthy donors (dated by TCRdb to about 2017). Concerning the study at large: An earlier analysis of 587 of the donors reported roughly 300 Gb of sequence data and 95 million to 120 million unique TCR beta sequences obtained from about 200 million T cells. A separate validation cohort of 100 to 150 different subjects was used in addition to the approximately 700-subject first cohort. In a later analysis, previously published TCR beta repertoires from 600 to 850 donors were re-analyzed and high-resolution HLA genotyping was added so that TCR occurrence patterns could be studied. The genetic ancestry cluster associated with self-reported Caucasian donors included 70% to 85% of the approximately 430 genotyped donors. Donor age, sex, ethnicity and CMV serostatus were collected together with the repertoire data. HLA typing included class I and class II loci at four-digit resolution. A later genetic analysis took genome-wide SNP genotypes for about 65% of the 666 donors and used that subset as a discovery cohort. High-throughput TCR immunosequencing, statistical association of individual TCRs with disease status, and machine learning were combined to predict cytomegalovirus infection status. Using immunosequencing, the study profiled T cell repertoires from 666 subjects and related those repertoires to cytomegalovirus serostatus. The study aimed to test whether cataloging public T cell receptors could reveal signatures of past pathogen exposure. A handful of DR-DQ haplotypes were handled as single units for association and clustering because linkage in the cohort was strong. In the later analysis, no new phenotypic data were used to find candidate immune exposures; instead, reliance was placed on TCR beta sequences and their occurrence across donors. The number of donors typed differed by locus, with 629-630 for A, B, C, DRB1 and DQB1, 522 for DQA1, about 610 for DPA1, and some 440 for DPB1. An earlier analysis of approximately 630 of the donors applied high-throughput TCR beta sequencing to assess whether each TCR beta V gene segment acted as functional or pseudogenic. About 310 gigabases of sequencing data and roughly 90 million unique TCR sequences were included in an early release covering about 600 HLA-typed donors. All discovery cohort repertoires had been generated using a single sequencing platform. Among 398 genotyped donors of the cohort, an average of roughly 230,000 unique TCR beta nucleotide sequences was sequenced per donor, of which 15% to 20% were non-productive.

In total, 500 to 700 healthy bone marrow donors made up the cohort. At the time of sampling, every cohort member was nominally healthy, though immune exposures that went unrecorded were likely present. The donor was CMV seronegative and belonged to the group of around 350 seronegative cohort members. A peripheral blood sample was provided by each donor, and peripheral blood mononuclear cells were used for TCR beta sequencing. The Qiagen DNeasy Blood Extraction Kit was used to extract genomic DNA from the blood cell samples. Remarks on this clone: Its specific antigen is unknown. Within one base of it there is no much larger clone, and no base qualities were kept.

Taken from cysteine to phenylalanine, the CDR3 has 14 residues. Just CDR3 DNA is preserved here, 42 bases in frame from base 1. Trimming leaves V shorter by 5 bases and J shorter by 9 bases, with the junction holding 10 bases beyond the gene matches. Sequences SEHNR (CDR1) and FQNEAQ (CDR2) are obtained from the germline V gene (reference sequence). Library preparation employed the immunoSEQ multiplex PCR assay. For the multiplex PCR, a mixture combining 60 forward primers for TCR Vbeta segments and 13 reverse primers for TCR Jbeta segments was used. Amplification of the CDR3 region of rearranged TCR beta genes was performed with a multiplex PCR assay on genomic DNA. On the Illumina HiSeq System, the amplified TCR beta libraries were sequenced as 87-base-pair reads. The paper's data handling went like this. Across the 600 to 700 repertoires, a later analysis counted some 80 million unique TCR beta chains, roughly 11 million of which were shared by at least two donors. Raw reads were error-corrected and collapsed into unique sequences with a nearest-neighbor algorithm that merged closely related sequences to remove PCR and sequencing errors. Alignment of CDR3 sequences to IMGT reference sequences was used to assign V, D and J gene segments. For a sequence to be retained, a match of at least six nucleotides was required to both a V gene segment and a J gene segment. A rearrangement counted as productive if the CDR3 had no stop codons and remained in frame with V and J, and every other rearrangement counted as non-productive. CDR3 was defined according to IMGT convention as the region running from the second conserved V-encoded cysteine to the conserved J-encoded phenylalanine. Sequences without an unambiguous match to a single V gene segment were excluded from the earlier analysis of 500 to 700 of the donors. In an earlier analysis of several hundred of the donors, V segments were called functional above 56.7% productive rearrangements and were called segregating when the between-donor standard deviation exceeded 5%. A statistical classification framework was built to diagnose cytomegalovirus status from the catalog of TCR beta chain sequences. In a later analysis, TCR nucleotide sequences were compared against IMGT/GENE-DB human TR gene sequences so that V and J genes could be assigned. In a later analysis, CDR3 sequences and most-parsimonious VDJ recombination scenarios were assigned using the TCRdist pipeline. In a later analysis, each TCR beta chain was defined by its CDR3 amino acid sequence together with its V-gene family, and reads without a unique V-gene family were excluded. In a later analysis, 550 to 650 highly shared, low-generation-probability nucleotide sequences were removed to address suspected cross-contamination and a sequencing artifact. For each public chain, a later analysis derived a clonal expansion index from normalized ranks of inferred template counts within each repertoire. A later analysis computed generation probabilities with a VDJ recombination model fitted to out-of-frame rearrangements, and checked the results against IGoR. In a later analysis, TCR-TCR, TCR-HLA and TCR-CMV co-occurrence was scored with hypergeometric tests, and a repertoire-size bias correction was applied to TCR pairs. To estimate false discovery rates, a later analysis permuted the HLA or CMV assignments 20 times. In a later analysis, co-occurring TCRs were grouped with DBSCAN, and TCRdist sequence similarity was added when clustering was performed within HLA-allele-positive subsets. Co-occurrence clustering excluded repertoires with fewer than 30,000 or more than 120,000 public chains, plus five with anomalous nucleotide sharing. This immuneACCESS table, as held by TCRdb, lists in-frame sequences with V and J called but not all clones. Of the missing ones, under half trace to an unresolved V gene in checked studies; the others have no known cause. That table is the source of V, J and clone size, and D and trimming were worked out from the DNA. The sample contains 140,000 to 150,000 clones, 61% of them found a single time. Together, the top ten hold 1.8% of the sample.

The investigation overall reported the following: Correlated functional status among segregating V segments might reflect linkage disequilibrium, but an unknown experimental factor could not be ruled out. A later genetic analysis reported fewer N-insertions in productive TCRs among donors in an Asian-associated ancestry cluster than the roughly 650-donor mean. In this cohort, only TCR beta chains were sequenced, and detectable features were limited by the absence of alpha or paired-chain data. A further reported finding was that TCR beta sequences accurately predicted the HLA-A and HLA-B alleles for most subjects in the first cohort. Some IMGT-functional V segments, including TRBV6-2 and TRBV6-3, could not be distinguished by the 87-base-pair reads and were therefore excluded. Broadly in line with IMGT annotations, most TCR beta V segments showed up in productive rearrangements about 90% or about 30% of the time in an earlier analysis of approximately 600 of the donors. In the study, some 160 TCR beta chains were listed as associated with cytomegalovirus. Most CMV-associated TCR beta chains appeared to be HLA-restricted in a later analysis, and the HLA associations seemed to be driven largely by CMV exposure. Because some donors lacked HLA typing at each locus, the association tests relied only on the typed subset. Presence/absence analyses assumed roughly uniform sequencing depth across donors, an assumption that may not hold. In a later analysis, HLA-associated TCR beta chains showed more clonal expansion and lower generation probabilities than non-associated chains that were equally common. In a later analysis, 16,951 TCR beta sequences were associated with specific HLA alleles at a false discovery rate of 0.05. Roughly 15 rarely observed V segments, including chromosome 9 orphons, were excluded from the earlier analysis of several hundred of the donors because counts were too low. Three of the identified cytomegalovirus-associated TCR beta chains were confirmed in vitro to be specific for cytomegalovirus antigens. According to the authors, the approach could potentially be generalized to other disease states and immunological phenotypes. An association between a missense DCLRE1C variant and V-gene and J-gene trimming of TCR beta chains was found in a later genetic analysis and replicated in an independent cohort. A cluster of highly shared sequence variants was judged likely to be a technical artifact of the sequencing pipeline. The classifier was reported to diagnose cytomegalovirus status with high specificity and sensitivity in both the original cohort and the validation cohort. When HLA alleles, especially DR and DQ, strongly co-occurred, attributing TCR associations to individual alleles was difficult. In a later analysis, several top co-occurrence clusters were reported to appear linked to parvovirus B19, influenza, CMV and Epstein-Barr virus. Across donors, most TCR sequences were observed very rarely, whereas some public TCRs were present in many individuals. CMV serostatus was the only immune exposure information available for the cohort. A later analysis found that TCR association rates varied across HLA loci, with DRB1 alleles showing the most associated TCRs and HLA-C alleles the fewest.

Sequenced: PBMCs. This sequence originates from a male donor in good health and CMV-seronegative. Here the chain combines TRBV7-9 and TRBJ1-5; 7 bases in between match TRBD1. The bases read TGTGCCAGCAGCCAACAGGGGTCCCTGGGGCCCCAGCATTTT. The resulting protein is CASSQQGSLGPQHF. The variable domain in full, with residues beyond the CDR3 obtained from the reference TRBV7-9 and TRBJ1-5 genes, is DTGVSQNPRHKITKRGQNVTFRCDPISEHNRLYWYRQTLGQGPEFLTYFQNEAQLEKSRLLSDRFSAERPKGSFSTLEIQRTEQGDSAMYLCASSQQGSLGPQHFGDGTRLSIL.